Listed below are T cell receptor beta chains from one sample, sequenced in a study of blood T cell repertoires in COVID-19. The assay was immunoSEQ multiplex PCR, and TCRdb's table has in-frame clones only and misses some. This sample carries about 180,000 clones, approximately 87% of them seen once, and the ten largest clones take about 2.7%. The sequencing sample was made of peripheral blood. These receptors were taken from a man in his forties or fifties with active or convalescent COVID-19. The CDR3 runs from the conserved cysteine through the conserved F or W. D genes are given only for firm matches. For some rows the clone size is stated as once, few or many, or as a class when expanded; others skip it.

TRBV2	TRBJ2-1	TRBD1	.	CASRRTGNNEQFF	TGTGCCAGCAGGAGGACAGGGAATAATGAGCAGTTCTTC
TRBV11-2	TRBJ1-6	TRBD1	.	CASSLQGQANNSPLHF	TGTGCCAGCAGCTTACAGGGACAGGCGAACAATTCACCCCTCCACTTT
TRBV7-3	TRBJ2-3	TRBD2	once	CASSLTVGPSGGDPDTQYF	TGTGCCAGCAGCTTAACCGTCGGGCCTAGCGGGGGGGACCCAGATACGCAGTATTTT
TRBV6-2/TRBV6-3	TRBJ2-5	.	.	CASSYLGREETQYF	TGTGCCAGCAGTTACCTTGGCAGGGAAGAGACCCAGTACTTC
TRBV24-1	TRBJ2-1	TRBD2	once	CATSDRSGGALNEQFF	TGTGCCACCAGTGACCGCAGCGGGGGGGCCTTAAATGAGCAGTTCTTC
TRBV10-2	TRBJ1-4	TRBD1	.	CASSEPTGAREKLFF	TGCGCCAGCAGTGAGCCGACAGGGGCCCGTGAAAAACTGTTTTTT
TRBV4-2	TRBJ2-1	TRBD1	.	CASSQETGSDNEQFF	TGTGCCAGCAGCCAAGAGACAGGGTCGGACAATGAGCAGTTCTTC
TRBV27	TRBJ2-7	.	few	CASATRGILGDEQYF	TGTGCCAGCGCGACTCGGGGGATTCTGGGCGACGAGCAGTACTTC
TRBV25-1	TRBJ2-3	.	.	CASSEYIGGDTQYF	TGTGCCAGCAGTGAATATATAGGGGGAGATACGCAGTATTTT
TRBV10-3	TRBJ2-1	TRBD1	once	CAISEHRGYDEQFF	TGTGCCATCAGTGAGCACAGGGGTTACGATGAGCAGTTCTTC
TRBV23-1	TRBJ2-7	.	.	CASSQSHTRIYEQYF	TGCGCCAGCAGTCAATCGCACACCCGCATCTACGAGCAGTACTTC
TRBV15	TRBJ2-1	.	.	CATSRDRSLSHYNEQFF	TGTGCCACCAGCAGAGATAGAAGCTTATCGCACTACAATGAGCAGTTCTTC
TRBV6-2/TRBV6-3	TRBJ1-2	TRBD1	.	CASSDDRAPFSNYGYTF	TGTGCCAGCAGTGATGACAGGGCGCCTTTTTCTAACTATGGCTACACCTTC
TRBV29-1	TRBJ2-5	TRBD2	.	CSVEAPGLAGVETQYF	TGCAGCGTTGAAGCTCCCGGGTTAGCGGGGGTGGAGACCCAGTACTTC
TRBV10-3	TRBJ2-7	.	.	CAISLDSSYEQYF	TGTGCCATCAGCCTGGACAGTAGCTACGAGCAGTACTTC
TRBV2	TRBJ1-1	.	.	CASSEPDSGGTEAFF	TGTGCCAGCAGTGAACCCGACTCGGGTGGGACTGAAGCTTTCTTT
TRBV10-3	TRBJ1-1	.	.	CAISERGGRYTEAFF	TGTGCCATCAGTGAGCGGGGGGGACGGTACACTGAAGCTTTCTTT